Presented here are 20 T cell receptor beta chains from one specimen sequenced in a study of glioma-infiltrating T cells. The iRepertoire nested amplicon-rescue multiplex PCR amplified TCR alpha and beta CDR3s from RNA. TCRdb recomputed calls from the multiplex PCR reads with MiXCR, one row per CDR3 protein. Of roughly 130,000 distinct CDR3 sequences listed, 24% are singletons. The sample consisted of glioma tissue, nonneoplastic brain tissue, or PBMCs (not recorded which). The source of these receptors is a human donor with low-grade glioma or glioblastoma, undergoing nonglioma brain surgery, or in good health (not recorded which).

V and J are TRBV18 and TRBJ2-5, with D possibly being TRBD1 or TRBD2 (6 bases each). Per germline, CDR1 KGHSH and CDR2 LQKENI. The ends were cut back, 3 bases at V and 2 bases at J, with 13 bases in the middle. The CDR3 has 15 residues. Written as DNA, the CDR3 is TGTGCCAGCTCACCGCCCGGGGGCTTGCAAGAGACCCAGTACTTC. Translating gives CASSPPGGLQETQYF.

V and J are TRBV12-3 or TRBV12-4 and TRBJ2-1; D is possibly TRBD1 (8 bases). V lost 1 base, J lost 4 bases, and 14 bases lay in between. This CDR3 is built from 16 residues. The CDR3 nucleotides read TGTGCCAGCAGTTTAGAATACAGGGGGGGATACAATGAGCAGTTCTTC. Translating gives CASSLEYRGGYNEQFF.

This clonotype was found a few times. This chain links TRBV6-2 or TRBV6-3 with TRBJ2-1; 12 nucleotides line up with TRBD1. CDR1 is MNHEY and CDR2 is SVGEGT in the germline V gene. This CDR3 has 14 residues. V gave up 6 bases and J gave up 8 bases; unmatched junction bases: 5. CDR3 DNA sequence: TGTGCCAGCAGCTATGGGACAGGGGGCGATGAGCAGTTCTTC. It specifies CASSYGTGGDEQFF.

This chain uses TRBV20-1 with TRBJ1-4; no clear D gene. The germline V gene encodes CDR1 DFQATT and CDR2 SNEGSKA (reference sequence). V was pared by 1 base and J by 0 bases, with 15 bases between. This CDR3 spans 17 amino acids. The CDR3 is CSARARVRASTNEKLFF. The CDR3 region has the DNA TGCAGTGCTAGAGCTAGGGTGAGGGCCTCAACTAATGAAAAACTGTTTTTT.

The chain uses TRBV19 and TRBJ1-1, with D unclear. Germline CDR1 and CDR2: LNHDA and SQIVND (reference sequence). V shed 3 bases and J shed 5 bases, with 10 bases lying between them. The CDR3 length is 13 residues. CDR3 loop: CASSMIGDTEAFF. The CDR3 bases are TGTGCCAGTAGTATGATTGGTGATACTGAAGCTTTCTTT.

A few counts support this clonotype. J is TRBJ1-4 and V is TRBV29-1; 8 bases match TRBD1. The CDR3 contains 12 residues. Germline values: CDR1 SQVTM, CDR2 ANQGSEA. The junction had 1 base not matched to a gene; V was cut back by 5 bases and J by 5 bases. The CDR3 loop reads CSVRTGNEKLFF. CDR3 DNA: TGCAGCGTTCGGACAGGGAATGAAAAACTGTTTTTT.

This clonotype was observed a few times. The chain links TRBV6-1 to TRBJ2-7, with D perhaps assigned TRBD1 or TRBD2 (5 bases each). The CDR3 has 15 residues. Trimming cost V 6 bases and J 2 bases, with 17 bases left between them. Germline CDR1 MNHNS, CDR2 SASEGT. As DNA, the CDR3 is TGTGCCAGCAGAGCCGGGACGGACAACGCCTACGAGCAGTACGTC. Encoded protein: CASRAGTDNAYEQYV.

Notes on this clonotype: The conserved closing phenylalanine or tryptophan is absent in this CDR3, likely reflecting a read error. The J gene is TRBJ2-4, the V gene TRBV25-1; TRBD2 agrees at 11 bases. V shed 8 bases, J shed 7 bases, and the junction held 4 bases outside the gene matches. Looked up from germline, CDR1 is MGHDK and CDR2 is SYGVNS. The CDR3 totals 13 residues. CDR3: CASLAGGGNIQYL. DNA for the CDR3: TGTGCCAGCCTAGCGGGGGGCGGGAACATTCAGTACCTC.

The chain joins TRBV20-1 to TRBJ2-1, with 9 bases that match TRBD1. The CDR3 runs to 16 residues. Germline lookup yields CDR1 DFQATT and CDR2 SNEGSKA (reference sequence). With V trimmed by 7 bases and J by 12 bases, 22 bases remained unmatched. The CDR3 is CSGDGRRQGVPKGQFF. The CDR3 nucleotides are TGCAGTGGCGACGGTCGCCGACAGGGGGTCCCGAAGGGGCAGTTCTTC.

This clonotype was detected only a few times. The chain uses TRBV4-1 and TRBJ2-5; D is tentatively TRBD1 or TRBD2 (5 bases each). Trimming took off 3 bases at V and 6 bases at J, with 17 bases between the two ends. The CDR3 runs to 15 residues. Germline CDR1 MGHRA, CDR2 YSYEKL. The CDR3 spells CASSQDSGRSKTQYF. The CDR3 region has the DNA TGCGCCAGCAGCCAGGACTCAGGGAGATCGAAGACCCAGTACTTC.

This clonotype turned up a few times. This CDR3 is CATKGGGEETQYF. Here the CDR3 DNA reads TGTGCCACCAAGGGGGGGGGCGAAGAGACCCAGTACTTC. This sequence joins TRBV12-3 or TRBV12-4 and TRBJ2-5, with D tentatively TRBD2 (7 bases). This CDR3 is built from 13 residues. Trimming stripped 10 bases from V and 3 bases from J, with 15 bases between.

Worth noting for this clonotype: It may be a read error: a sequence one base away is much more abundant. The chain recombines TRBV4-1 with TRBJ2-5; D not resolved. There are 14 residues in the CDR3. The germline CDR1 and CDR2 sequences are MGHRA and YSYEKL. CDR3 sequence: CASRQAKAQETQYF. CDR3 sequence (DNA): TGCGCCAGCAGACAAGCAAAGGCCCAAGAGACCCAGTACTTC.

The chain couples TRBV20-1 to TRBJ2-5, with TRBD2 matching over 11 bases. The CDR3 is 16 amino acids. The V gene's germline CDR1 is DFQATT and CDR2 SNEGSKA (reference sequence). Unmatched junction bases numbered 5, after V lost 2 bases and J lost 0 bases. The CDR3 is CSARPPSGGNQETQYF. CDR3 bases: TGCAGTGCTAGACCGCCTAGCGGGGGGAACCAAGAGACCCAGTACTTC.

A few counts support this clonotype. The genes are TRBV19 and TRBJ1-5; TRBD1 is a possible D gene (5 bases). Germline assignment: CDR1 LNHDA and CDR2 SQIVND (reference sequence). The CDR3 is 16 residues long. Trimming took off 4 bases at V and 6 bases at J, with 19 bases between the two ends. The CDR3 region has the DNA TGTGCCAGTAGTACCCCGGCAGGGAGGGCTAGTCAGCCCCAGCATTTT. Amino acid sequence: CASSTPAGRASQPQHF.

This clonotype has just a few counts. The chain combines TRBV20-1 with TRBJ2-2; D unclear. The V end was cut by 6 bases, the J end by 8 bases, with 16 bases between. The CDR3 is 13 residues long. The germline CDR1 and CDR2 sequences are DFQATT and SNEGSKA (reference sequence). DNA for the CDR3: TGCAGTGCCGCCCGACTCCCCGGGGGGGAGCTGTTTTTT. Its translation is CSAARLPGGELFF.

This clonotype occurred many times. The rearrangement links TRBV20-1 to TRBJ1-5, with 7 bases aligning to TRBD1. Germline loops: CDR1 DFQATT, CDR2 SNEGSKA (reference sequence). The trim removed 2 bases at V and 4 bases at J, leaving 5 bases unmatched. CDR3 length equals 14 residues. The CDR3 region has the DNA TGCAGTGCTAGAAGGACAGGCCGAAATCAGCCCCAGCATTTT. Encoded protein: CSARRTGRNQPQHF.

The CDR3 region has the DNA TGTGCCAGCAGCTTAGGGATACCGGGACCCGGAGAGACCCAGTACTTC. Its protein is CASSLGIPGPGETQYF. The chain employs TRBV7-2 and TRBJ2-5; D may match TRBD1 or TRBD2 (5 bases each). The CDR3 loop spans 16 amino acids. Trimming took 1 base from V and 4 from J, leaving 16 bases between them. The germline CDR1 and CDR2 sequences are SGHTA and FQGNSA.

The rearrangement uses TRBV2 and TRBJ1-6; the D is unclear. From germline, CDR1 is SNHLY and CDR2 FYNNEI. V was clipped by 0 bases and J by 9 bases, with 6 bases between them. The CDR3 runs 13 residues. The CDR3 DNA reads TGTGCCAGCAGTGAAGCGGAGGTTTCACCCCTCCACTTT. It encodes CASSEAEVSPLHF.

This chain connects TRBV19 to TRBJ2-3; TRBD1 agrees at 9 bases. CDR3 length: 16 amino acids. Per germline, CDR1 LNHDA and CDR2 SQIVND (reference sequence). V gave up 4 bases and J gave up 4 bases; unmatched junction bases: 9. The CDR3 nucleotides read TGTGCCAGTAGTAACAGGGGGCTGGTAGCCTCAGATACGCAGTATTTT. Translated, it gives CASSNRGLVASDTQYF.

This clonotype came up many times. The V gene is TRBV6-6, the J gene TRBJ2-3, with 7 positions matching TRBD1. The germline V gene encodes CDR1 MNHNY and CDR2 SVGAGI (reference sequence). V gave up 0 bases and J gave up 4 bases; unmatched junction bases: 4. CDR3 length: 15 amino acids. The CDR3 region has the DNA TGTGCCAGCAGTTACTCGGGGCAGGGGGCAGATACGCAGTATTTT. Its translation: CASSYSGQGADTQYF.